The rows below give T cell receptor beta chains drawn from one sample of a study of PD-1 blockade in mismatch repair-deficient tumors. Profiled with immunoSEQ multiplex PCR; TCRdb holds only in-frame clones, not every one. The sample comprises about 17,000 clones, under 90% of which are singletons, and roughly 1.5% rests with the top ten. This material consisted of PBMCs, taken less than 25 weeks after starting pembrolizumab. These receptors were collected from an adult with mismatch repair-deficient cancer. CDR3s include the opening cysteine and the closing phenylalanine or tryptophan. The D gene is left open where the match is weak. The listing skips clone size in some rows; elsewhere it reads once, few, many or a size class.

size,J,V,D,CDR3,DNA
NA,TRBJ2-2,TRBV18,TRBD1,CASSLQGANTGELFF,TGTGCCAGCTCACTCCAGGGGGCGAACACCGGGGAGCTGTTTTTT
few,TRBJ2-7,TRBV19,TRBD2,CATQLAGGSSYEQYF,TGTGCCACGCAGCTAGCGGGAGGGAGCTCCTACGAGCAGTACTTC
NA,TRBJ1-4,TRBV14,NA,CASSQPTVGREKLFF,TGTGCCAGCAGCCAACCGACAGTTGGACGAGAAAAACTGTTTTTT
few,TRBJ2-7,TRBV11-2,TRBD2,CASRHPGLAEPYEQYF,TGTGCCAGCAGGCATCCGGGACTAGCGGAACCATACGAGCAGTACTTC
NA,TRBJ1-2,TRBV6-1,NA,CASRRTEWDYGYTF,TGTGCCAGCAGACGGACAGAATGGGACTATGGCTACACCTTC
few,TRBJ2-7,TRBV5-1,TRBD2,CASSLVPGGEYEQYF,TGCGCCAGCAGCTTGGTTCCGGGAGGGGAATACGAGCAGTACTTC
NA,TRBJ2-5,TRBV5-1,TRBD2,CASSSRRESGQETQYF,TGCGCCAGCAGTTCGCGGCGGGAGTCGGGCCAAGAGACCCAGTACTTC
NA,TRBJ2-1,TRBV7-7,NA,CASSLGVGGNEQFF,TGTGCTAGCAGCTTAGGGGTTGGCGGAAATGAGCAGTTCTTC
NA,TRBJ1-4,TRBV5-1,TRBD1,CASSWGQSGVFSTNEKLFF,TGCGCCAGCAGCTGGGGACAGTCGGGAGTCTTTTCAACTAATGAAAAACTGTTTTTT
medium-sized,TRBJ2-2,TRBV4-1,NA,CASSQERGALVRELFF,TGCGCCAGCAGCCAAGAGCGCGGAGCTTTAGTCCGGGAGCTGTTTTTT
NA,TRBJ2-1,TRBV14,NA,CASSQRGLYEQFF,TGTGCCAGCAGCCAAAGAGGGCTCTATGAGCAGTTCTTC
NA,TRBJ1-1,TRBV5-1,NA,CASRQSNTEAFF,TGCGCCAGCAGACAGAGTAACACTGAAGCTTTCTTT
once,TRBJ2-5,TRBV5-1,NA,CASSYDRTQYF,TGCGCCAGCAGCTACGACAGGACCCAGTACTTC
NA,TRBJ2-7,TRBV5-1,NA,CASSVAGGLSEQYF,TGCGCCAGCAGCGTGGCAGGGGGGTTGAGCGAGCAGTACTTC
once,TRBJ1-2,TRBV28,NA,CASIGTNYGYTF,TGTGCCAGCATCGGTACGAACTATGGCTACACCTTC
NA,TRBJ2-1,TRBV30,NA,CAWSGLASEQFF,TGTGCCTGGAGTGGACTGGCGTCTGAGCAGTTCTTC
NA,TRBJ2-3,TRBV14,NA,CASSQGYSSTDTQYF,TGTGCCAGCAGCCAAGGCTACTCGAGCACAGATACGCAGTATTTT
NA,TRBJ2-7,TRBV6-1,NA,CASSEWQWSYEQYF,TGTGCCAGCAGTGAATGGCAGTGGTCCTACGAGCAGTACTTC
NA,TRBJ2-7,TRBV18,TRBD1,CASSQGQGYEQYF,TGTGCCAGCTCCCAGGGACAGGGCTACGAGCAGTACTTC
NA,TRBJ1-2,TRBV28,TRBD1,CASRAWGNRGRDYGYTF,TGTGCCAGCAGAGCCTGGGGGAACAGGGGGCGCGACTATGGCTACACCTTC
NA,TRBJ1-5,TRBV7-3,NA,CASSLQGNQPQHF,TGTGCCAGCAGCTTACAGGGCAATCAGCCCCAGCATTTT
NA,TRBJ2-2,TRBV7-3,NA,CASSLRGEDTGELFF,TGTGCCAGCAGCTTAAGGGGAGAGGACACCGGGGAGCTGTTTTTT
once,TRBJ1-5,TRBV14,NA,CASSQLAGGNQPQHF,TGTGCCAGCAGCCAACTGGCAGGGGGCAATCAGCCCCAGCATTTT
once,TRBJ2-7,TRBV28,TRBD2,CASSSPASGSFKEQYF,TGTGCCAGCAGTTCGCCCGCTAGCGGGAGTTTTAAGGAGCAGTACTTC
NA,TRBJ1-5,TRBV7-9,NA,CASSLEGDQPQHF,TGTGCCAGCAGCTTAGAGGGGGATCAGCCCCAGCATTTT
NA,TRBJ2-2,TRBV29-1,NA,CSVPTGLNTGELFF,TGCAGCGTCCCGACAGGCTTGAACACCGGGGAGCTGTTTTTT
NA,TRBJ2-2,TRBV2,NA,CASRAELGTGELFF,TGTGCCAGCAGGGCAGAGCTAGGCACCGGGGAGCTGTTTTTT
NA,TRBJ1-3,TRBV6-1,NA,CAGYRASGNTIYF,TGTGCCGGCTACAGGGCCTCTGGAAACACCATATATTTT
NA,TRBJ1-3,TRBV5-1,TRBD1,CASSLQGIGNTIYF,TGCGCCAGCAGCCTACAGGGGATTGGAAACACCATATATTTT
NA,TRBJ2-7,TRBV4-1,NA,CASSQGSAGEQYF,TGCGCCAGCAGCCAGGGATCGGCGGGTGAGCAGTACTTC